This is a list of T cell receptor beta chains from one sample in a study of beta chain features in type 1 diabetes. TCRdb keeps only in-frame clones here, not all; method: immunoSEQ multiplex PCR. Of about 320,000 clones listed, about 15% are singletons. The sample was central memory CD4+ T cells from blood. The receptors come from a man aged 25-45 years in good health. Both conserved end residues are trimmed from each CDR3. Fields, in order: V gene, CDR3 protein.

TRBV7-2 | ASSFANTGELF
TRBV7-8 | ASSPSNRGRGYT
TRBV4-3 | ASSQGNRYNYEQY
TRBV7-2 | ASSLAAYLNEKLF
TRBV18 | ASSPSEPTEYNQPQH
TRBV27 | ASRRGSEQF
TRBV7-9 | ASSSDITEAF
TRBV10-3 | AISEGGSGGPRPQY
TRBV18 | ASSGDPPGYT
TRBV19 | ASSMRDTDTQY
TRBV14 | ASSTTGGYGYT
TRBV10-2 | ASSESSNSPLH
TRBV7-2 | ASSIGGGEQF
TRBV6-4 | ASSESEGYGYT
TRBV7-8 | ASSLVRGNFGYT
TRBV27 | ASRESGTTNTGELF
TRBV9 | ASSVGLVSYNEQF
TRBV7-3 | ASSLDGRGYT
TRBV19 | ASSISGRATNEKLF
TRBV6-5 | ASLAGGSTDTQY
TRBV11-3 | ASSSRGASGYTDTQY
TRBV27 | ASSLRQGGTEAF